A single T cell receptor (beta chain) is shown here with its context. The antigen is undetermined. This sample was included in a study of radiotherapy plus CTLA-4 blockade in lung cancer. General study findings and limits: Per reports, early blood T cell clone dynamics, plus interferon-beta, forecast response most strongly.

The method was immunoSEQ multiplex PCR; TCRdb's version includes in-frame clones alone and lacks a portion of them. The sample records tens of thousands of clones, around 87% being singletons. The material was peripheral blood, obtained from a patient treated with radiotherapy plus ipilimumab. The source is a human donor with non-small cell lung cancer that progressed on radiotherapy plus ipilimumab.

The CDR3 region is CASSRGQGWENEQFF. The CDR3 region has the DNA TGTGCCAGCAGTAGAGGACAGGGGTGGGAAAATGAGCAGTTCTTC. The gene calls are TRBV27 and TRBJ2-1; 9 nucleotides line up with TRBD1. This CDR3 is 15 amino acids long. V lost 5 bases to trimming and J lost 7 bases; unmatched junction nucleotides: 9. Germline CDR1 and CDR2: MNHEY and SMNVEV (reference sequence).